This TCR beta chain originates from a study of blood T cell repertoires in COVID-19. Generated by immunoSEQ multiplex PCR, the TCRdb table keeps only in-frame clones and is missing some. Here the sample spans approximately 180,000 clones, approximately 80% being singletons. The CDR3 runs 15 residues. The germline V gene has CDR1 MNHEY and CDR2 SVGAGI. Trimming removed 4 bases from V and 9 bases from J, with 16 bases in between. The receptor comes from a woman aged 40 to 49 with COVID-19, enrolled during active disease. The specimen was peripheral blood. The rearrangement uses TRBV6-5 and TRBJ1-6; D is possibly TRBD1 (5 bases). The CDR3 is CASSSGPDGGSPLHF. CDR3 DNA sequence: TGTGCCAGCAGTTCCGGGCCCGACGGGGGTTCACCCCTCCACTTT.